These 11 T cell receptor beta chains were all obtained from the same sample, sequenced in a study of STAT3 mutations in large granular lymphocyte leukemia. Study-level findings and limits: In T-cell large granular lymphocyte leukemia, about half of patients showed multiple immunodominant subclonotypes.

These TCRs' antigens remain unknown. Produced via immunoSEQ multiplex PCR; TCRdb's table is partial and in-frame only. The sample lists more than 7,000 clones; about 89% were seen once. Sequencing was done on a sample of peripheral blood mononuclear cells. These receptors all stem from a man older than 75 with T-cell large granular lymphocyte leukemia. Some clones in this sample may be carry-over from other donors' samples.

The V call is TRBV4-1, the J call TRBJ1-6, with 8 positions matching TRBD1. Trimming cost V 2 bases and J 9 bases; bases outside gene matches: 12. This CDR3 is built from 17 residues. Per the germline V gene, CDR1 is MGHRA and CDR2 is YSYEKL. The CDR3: CASSQTAQTGDLSPLHF. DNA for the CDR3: TGCGCCAGCAGCCAAACGGCCCAGACAGGGGATCTTTCACCCCTCCACTTT.

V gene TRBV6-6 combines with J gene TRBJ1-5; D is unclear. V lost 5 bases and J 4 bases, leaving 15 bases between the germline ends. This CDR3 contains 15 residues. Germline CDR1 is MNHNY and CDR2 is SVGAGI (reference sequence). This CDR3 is CASSPVADLNQPQHF. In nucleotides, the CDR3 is TGTGCCAGCAGTCCCGTTGCCGACCTGAATCAGCCCCAGCATTTT.

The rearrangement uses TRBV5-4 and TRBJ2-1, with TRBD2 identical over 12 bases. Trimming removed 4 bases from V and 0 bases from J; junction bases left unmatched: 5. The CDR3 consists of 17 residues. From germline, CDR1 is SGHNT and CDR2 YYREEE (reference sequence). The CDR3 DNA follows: TGTGCCAGCAGCAAAGGACTAGCGGGGACCTCCTACAATGAGCAGTTCTTC. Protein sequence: CASSKGLAGTSYNEQFF.

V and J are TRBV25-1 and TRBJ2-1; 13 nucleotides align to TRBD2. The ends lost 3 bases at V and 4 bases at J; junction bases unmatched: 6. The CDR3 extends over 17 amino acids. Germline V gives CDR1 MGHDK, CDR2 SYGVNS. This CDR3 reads CASSDSALAGGYNEQFF. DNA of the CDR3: TGTGCCAGCAGTGACTCAGCACTAGCGGGGGGGTACAATGAGCAGTTCTTC.

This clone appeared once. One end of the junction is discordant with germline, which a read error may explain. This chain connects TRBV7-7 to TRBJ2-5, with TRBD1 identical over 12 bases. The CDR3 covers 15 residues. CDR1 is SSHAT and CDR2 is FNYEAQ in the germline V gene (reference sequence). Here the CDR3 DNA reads TGTGCTAGCAGCTTGGGACAGGGGGCAAGAGAGACCCAGTACTTC. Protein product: CASSLGQGARETQYF.

CDR3 residues: CASSLMPRTGGYEQYF. Written as DNA, the CDR3 is TGTGCCAGCAGCTTAATGCCCAGGACAGGGGGCTACGAGCAGTACTTC. The chain carries TRBV7-3 and TRBJ2-7; 10 nucleotides agree with TRBD1. Germline-derived CDR1 and CDR2 are SGHTA and FQGTGA. This CDR3 region has 16 residues. Unmatched junction bases numbered 6, after V lost 1 base and J lost 3 bases.

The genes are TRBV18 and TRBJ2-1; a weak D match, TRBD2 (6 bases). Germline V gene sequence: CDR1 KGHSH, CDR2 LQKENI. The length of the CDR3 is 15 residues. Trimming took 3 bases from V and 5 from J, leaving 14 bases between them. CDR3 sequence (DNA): TGTGCCAGCTCACCCCTGGGGGGTGGGGACAATGAGCAGTTCTTC. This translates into CASSPLGGGDNEQFF.

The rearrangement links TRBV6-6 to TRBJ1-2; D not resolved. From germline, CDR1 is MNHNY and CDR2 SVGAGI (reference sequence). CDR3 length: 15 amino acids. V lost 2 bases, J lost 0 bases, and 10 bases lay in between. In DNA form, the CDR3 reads TGTGCCAGCAGTTACCTAATCGGGGCTAACTATGGCTACACCTTC. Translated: CASSYLIGANYGYTF.

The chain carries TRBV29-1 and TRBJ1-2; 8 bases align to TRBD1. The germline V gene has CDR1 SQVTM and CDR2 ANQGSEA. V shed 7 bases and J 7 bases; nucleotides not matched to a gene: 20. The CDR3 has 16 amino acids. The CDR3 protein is CSARGNFPGQAAGYTF. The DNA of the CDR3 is TGCAGCGCCCGCGGCAATTTTCCGGGACAGGCCGCTGGCTACACCTTC.

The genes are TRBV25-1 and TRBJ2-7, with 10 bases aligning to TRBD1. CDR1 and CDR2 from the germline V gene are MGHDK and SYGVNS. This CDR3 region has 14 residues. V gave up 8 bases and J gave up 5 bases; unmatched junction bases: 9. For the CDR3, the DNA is TGTGCCAGCCGACATTCGGGACAGGGGAACGAGCAGTACTTC. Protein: CASRHSGQGNEQYF.

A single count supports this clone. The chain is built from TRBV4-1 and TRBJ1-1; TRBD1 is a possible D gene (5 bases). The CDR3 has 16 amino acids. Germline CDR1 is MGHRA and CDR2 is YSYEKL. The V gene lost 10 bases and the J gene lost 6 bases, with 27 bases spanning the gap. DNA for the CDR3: TGCGCCACCAAGCCAAGACCCTTTGGGGACTTTGCTGAAGCTTTCTTT. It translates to CATKPRPFGDFAEAFF.